A single sample gave rise to the 17 T cell receptor beta chains below, sequenced in a study of blood T cell repertoires in COVID-19. The repertoire was sequenced with immunoSEQ multiplex PCR; TCRdb's copy has only in-frame clones and lacks some. Here the sample spans about 3,700 clones, roughly nine tenths being singletons. Sequenced material: peripheral blood. The receptors here all came from a woman aged 70-85 years with active COVID-19.

The chain is built from TRBV7-9 and TRBJ1-4, with 8 positions matching TRBD1. Germline trimming cut 5 bases from V and 4 bases from J; bases unmatched to any gene: 6. This CDR3 has 15 amino acids. The germline V gene has CDR1 SEHNR and CDR2 FQNEAQ (reference sequence). As DNA, the CDR3 is TGTGCCAGCAGCCATGGACAGGGTCTTAATGAAAAACTGTTTTTT. Translation: CASSHGQGLNEKLFF.

The chain carries TRBV2 and TRBJ2-7; D not certain. CDR1 and CDR2 (germline): SNHLY, FYNNEI. This CDR3 region has 11 residues. Between the trimmed V and J ends, which lost 5 bases and 1 base, there was a span of 3 bases. The CDR3 loop is CASSYSYEQYF. The CDR3 bases are TGTGCCAGCAGTTATTCCTACGAGCAGTACTTC.

The CDR3 DNA sequence: TGTGCCAGCAGTGGAGGACTAGCAGGAGAGACCCAGTACTTC. It specifies CASSGGLAGETQYF. The chain has TRBV2 and TRBJ2-5, with TRBD2 identical over 8 bases. The CDR3 consists of 14 residues. The germline V gene encodes CDR1 SNHLY and CDR2 FYNNEI. Germline trimming cut 4 bases from V and 4 bases from J; bases unmatched to any gene: 5.

The chain links TRBV7-9 to TRBJ2-1; 11 bases agree with TRBD1. The V segment lost 5 bases and the J segment 5 bases; nucleotides outside the gene matches: 8. CDR1 SEHNR and CDR2 FQNEAQ come from the germline V gene (reference sequence). CDR3 length: 16 amino acids. The CDR3: CASSPWTGGVHNEQFF. CDR3 bases: TGTGCCAGCAGCCCCTGGACAGGGGGCGTCCACAATGAGCAGTTCTTC.

The chain couples TRBV11-3 to TRBJ1-2, with a tentative D call TRBD1 (6 bases). This CDR3 contains 13 residues. V was pared by 5 bases and J by 2 bases, with 9 bases between. Germline V gene data show CDR1 as SGHNT and CDR2 as YENEEA. The CDR3 loop is CASSRRGNYGYTF. CDR3 coding DNA: TGTGCCAGCAGCCGCAGGGGAAACTATGGCTACACCTTC.

The gene calls are TRBV30 and TRBJ2-1, with D tentatively TRBD2 (5 bases). Per the germline V gene, CDR1 is GTSNPN and CDR2 is SVGIG (reference sequence). V shed 4 bases and J shed 12 bases, with 13 bases lying between them. The CDR3 spans 11 residues. CDR3 in amino acids: CAWNGGSGQFF. DNA of the CDR3: TGTGCCTGGAACGGTGGGAGCGGGCAGTTCTTC.

The V gene is TRBV7-9, the J gene TRBJ1-4, with 8 bases that match TRBD1. V shed 5 bases and J 0 bases; nucleotides not matched to a gene: 8. The CDR3 is made up of 17 amino acids. Germline CDR1 is SEHNR and CDR2 is FQNEAQ (reference sequence). The CDR3 DNA is TGTGCCAGCAGCCCCGGACAGGGTTTTGCAACTAATGAAAAACTGTTTTTT. Its translation is CASSPGQGFATNEKLFF. The complete variable domain, with remaining parts taken from reference TRBV7-9 and TRBJ1-4, reads DTGVSQNPRHKITKRGQNVTFRCDPISEHNRLYWYRQTLGQGPEFLTYFQNEAQLEKSRLLSDRFSAERPKGSFSTLEIQRTEQGDSAMYLCASSPGQGFATNEKLFFGSGTQLSVL.

This clone was seen once. The V gene is TRBV7-6, the J gene TRBJ1-1; D gene ambiguous. This CDR3 is 14 amino acids long. Germline loops: CDR1 SGHVS, CDR2 FNYEAQ. Trimming removed 1 base at V and 1 base at J, with 7 bases between. The CDR3 protein is CASSLDAGNTEAFF. Written as DNA, the CDR3 is TGTGCCAGCAGCTTAGACGCGGGGAACACTGAAGCTTTCTTT.

The V call is TRBV11-2, the J call TRBJ2-1; TRBD2 aligns across 10 bases. This CDR3 comprises 15 residues. V gave up 0 bases and J gave up 9 bases; unmatched junction bases: 5. Germline V lookup: CDR1 SGHAT, CDR2 FQNNGV. Here the CDR3 reads CASSLERAGGVEQFF. The CDR3 DNA is TGTGCCAGCAGCTTAGAGCGAGCGGGGGGGGTTGAGCAGTTCTTC.

DNA for the CDR3: TGTGCCAGCAGCCCTGGGGGACTAGCGGGGGGATACAATGAGCAGTTCTTC. Translating it yields CASSPGGLAGGYNEQFF. V usage is TRBV9 and J usage is TRBJ2-1; 15 nucleotides align to TRBD2. Trimming cost V 4 bases and J 4 bases; bases outside gene matches: 6. The CDR3 consists of 17 residues. The germline V gene has CDR1 SGDLS and CDR2 YYNGEE.

This sequence joins TRBV2 and TRBJ2-1, with TRBD2 as a possible D gene (6 bases). The length of the CDR3 is 10 residues. Per germline, CDR1 SNHLY and CDR2 FYNNEI. V lost 8 bases to trimming and J lost 10 bases, with 9 bases between them. This CDR3 is CASDGGEQFF. As DNA, the CDR3 is TGTGCCAGCGATGGGGGGGAGCAGTTCTTC.

The rearrangement links TRBV27 to TRBJ2-7; a possible D gene is TRBD1 (5 bases). This CDR3 has 12 residues. CDR1 MNHEY and CDR2 SMNVEV come from the germline V gene (reference sequence). V was cut by 8 bases and J by 5 bases, with 13 bases left in between. CDR3 coding DNA: TGTGCCAGCGGGTTCCAGGGTGACGAGCAGTACTTC. Its translation is CASGFQGDEQYF.

V is TRBV6-1 and J is TRBJ2-7; TRBD1 matches at 8 bases. Per germline, CDR1 MNHNS and CDR2 SASEGT. The CDR3 is made up of 14 amino acids. Unmatched junction bases numbered 12, after V lost 7 bases and J lost 7 bases. In nucleotides, the CDR3 is TGTGCCAGCACCCATCGGGACAGGAGTCTAGAGCAGTACTTC. Its protein is CASTHRDRSLEQYF.

The J gene is TRBJ2-7, the V gene TRBV25-1, with 8 bases that match TRBD2. In germline, CDR1 is MGHDK, CDR2 SYGVNS. The J segment lost 0 bases and the V segment lost 6 bases, leaving 10 bases of the junction unmatched. This CDR3 contains 16 residues. The CDR3, as DNA: TGTGCCAGCAGCGGCCCCGGGACTAGGAGCTCCTACGAGCAGTACTTC. It specifies CASSGPGTRSSYEQYF.

The chain combines TRBV7-2 with TRBJ1-5; D uncertain. V dropped 8 bases and J dropped 0 bases, with 8 bases sitting between them. In germline, CDR1 is SGHTA, CDR2 FQGNSA. The CDR3 is 13 amino acids. The CDR3 coding sequence is TGTGCCAGCGCCCAGTCTAGCAATCAGCCCCAGCATTTT. Translation: CASAQSSNQPQHF.

The chain combines TRBV20-1 with TRBJ2-7; 7 bases map to TRBD1. CDR1 and CDR2 from the germline V gene are DFQATT and SNEGSKA (reference sequence). CDR3 length equals 15 residues. J lost 3 bases, V lost 3 bases, and 11 bases had no gene match. The CDR3 loop is CSASLRTGVNYEQYF. The CDR3 DNA sequence: TGCAGTGCTAGTCTCAGGACAGGAGTGAACTACGAGCAGTACTTC.

The chain uses TRBV2 and TRBJ2-7; no definite D call. The CDR3 loop spans 14 amino acids. Between the trimmed V and J ends, which lost 8 bases and 0 bases, there was a span of 14 bases. Looked up from germline, CDR1 is SNHLY and CDR2 is FYNNEI. The CDR3 sequence is CASALRRISYEQYF. DNA for the CDR3: TGTGCCAGCGCGCTGAGGCGAATCTCCTACGAGCAGTACTTC.